This TCR beta chain was sequenced for a study of CD8+CD57+ T cells in acquired aplastic anemia. This clonotype has more than one count but fewer than ten. Genomic DNA was employed as the template in profiling TCR beta VDJ and CDR3. Each CDR3 protein is one row after TCRdb ran MiXCR on the reads. The table includes 260,000 or so distinct CDR3 sequences, 45% to 50% detected once. Germline assignment: CDR1 SNHLY and CDR2 FYNNEI. V was trimmed by 4 bases and J by 5 bases, leaving 15 bases between them. This CDR3 comprises 14 residues. Patients included in sequencing had previously demonstrated CD8+CD57+ cell expansion by flow cytometry. As a group, the patients uniformly had severe acquired aplastic anemia.

V is TRBV2 and J is TRBJ2-7, with D possibly TRBD1 on 6 matching bases. The sample taken for sequencing was sorted CD4+, CD8+, or CD8+CD57+ T cells (not recorded which) from PBMCs. This clonotype originated in a human donor with aplastic anemia. In DNA, the CDR3 is TGTGCCAGCAGTGCGGGACAATCAGATGACGAGCAGTACTTC. Its translation: CASSAGQSDDEQYF.